This T cell receptor beta chain was documented in a study of cytomegalovirus exposure and HLA in healthy donors. General study results and limits: Analysis was carried out at a later point, and it linked a missense DCLRE1C variant to TCR beta V- and J-gene trimming. In a later analysis, CMV-associated beta chains were mostly HLA-associated, it appeared.

Germline V gene sequence: CDR1 SNHLY, CDR2 FYNNEI. V gave up 5 bases and J gave up 6 bases, with 8 bases separating them. The CDR3 is made up of 12 amino acids. Worth noting for this clone: As yet, its antigen is unknown.

Amplification used 60 Vbeta primers and 13 Jbeta primers. The assay was immunoSEQ multiplex PCR, and TCRdb's table has in-frame clones only and misses some. The repertoire has about 150,000 clones, about 83% of them found once; the top ten carry approximately 4%. The TCR comes from a woman between 40 and 50 years old in good health and CMV-seronegative. Sequenced: PBMCs. J is TRBJ2-1 and V is TRBV2; no clear D gene. CDR3 coding DNA: TGTGCCAGCAGTTACTTAAGCAATGAGCAGTTCTTC. This encodes CASSYLSNEQFF.